The rows below give T cell receptor beta chains drawn from one sample of a study of OX40 agonist ivuxolimab in advanced cancers. Data came from immunoSEQ multiplex PCR; TCRdb stores just in-frame clones and leaves some out. In the table there are 6,500 to 8,000 clones, roughly 83% of which are singletons. The specimen was CD4+ or CD8+ T cells sorted from blood, collected in a trial of the OX40 agonist ivuxolimab. The receptors originated from an adult with an advanced solid tumor such as melanoma, head and neck, liver or kidney cancer. The CDR3 runs from the conserved cysteine through the conserved F or W. A D gene is named only where the DNA matches it firmly. Some rows mark clone size as missing; the rest say once, few, many or name a class of expanded clone.

V	J	D	size	CDR3	DNA
TRBV4-3	TRBJ1-4	NA	NA	CASSQDRITRGNEKLFF	TGCGCCAGCAGCCAAGACAGGATAACGAGGGGCAATGAAAAACTGTTTTTT
TRBV6-1	TRBJ2-7	NA	once	CASSVNSVEQYF	TGTGCCAGCAGTGTTAACAGTGTCGAGCAGTACTTC
TRBV2	TRBJ2-7	TRBD1	NA	CASRGTRDRDSYEQYF	TGTGCCAGCAGGGGGACCCGGGACAGGGACTCCTACGAGCAGTACTTC
TRBV9	TRBJ1-1	NA	NA	CASSAGGTEAFF	TGTGCCAGCAGCGCCGGGGGCACTGAAGCTTTCTTT
TRBV29-1	TRBJ2-3	NA	NA	CSVYDLLNTDTQYF	TGCAGCGTTTACGACTTACTAAACACAGATACGCAGTATTTT
TRBV5-8	TRBJ2-1	TRBD1	NA	CASSRSGTGPFLRLDNEQFF	TGTGCCAGCAGCCGATCCGGGACAGGGCCTTTCCTACGCCTCGACAATGAGCAGTTCTTC
TRBV4-3	TRBJ1-6	NA	few	CASSQAGGNSPLHF	TGCGCCAGCAGCCAAGCGGGGGGGAATTCACCCCTCCACTTT
TRBV12-5	TRBJ2-3	TRBD2	few	CASVNSGSGADTQYF	TGTGCTAGTGTAAATAGCGGGAGTGGCGCAGATACGCAGTATTTT
TRBV30	TRBJ1-1	TRBD1	few	CAWGTANTEAFF	TGTGCCTGGGGGACAGCGAACACTGAAGCTTTCTTT
TRBV11-2	TRBJ2-3	TRBD1	NA	CASSLDVGTGTDTQYF	TGTGCCAGCAGCTTAGATGTAGGGACAGGGACAGATACGCAGTATTTT
TRBV28	TRBJ1-2	NA	NA	CASSLRVDGYGYTF	TGTGCCAGCAGTTTACGGGTCGACGGGTATGGCTACACCTTC
TRBV27	TRBJ1-5	NA	NA	CASSLSGLSNQPQHF	TGTGCCAGCAGTTTATCAGGGTTAAGCAATCAGCCCCAGCATTTT
TRBV28	TRBJ2-7	TRBD1	few	CASRTDRQGLYEQYF	TGTGCCAGCCGAACCGACCGACAGGGGCTCTACGAGCAGTACTTC
TRBV11-2	TRBJ2-2	NA	NA	CASRRQENTGELFF	TGTGCCAGCAGGCGACAGGAGAACACCGGGGAGCTGTTTTTT
TRBV28	TRBJ1-4	NA	once	CASSFVRTGEKLFF	TGTGCCAGCAGTTTCGTTAGGACGGGAGAAAAACTGTTTTTT
TRBV5-6	TRBJ1-2	NA	NA	CASSLAGGYGYTF	TGTGCCAGCAGCTTGGCCGGAGGCTATGGCTACACCTTC
TRBV13	TRBJ1-1	NA	NA	CASSLGEEGGTEAFF	TGTGCCAGCAGCTTAGGAGAAGAGGGAGGCACTGAAGCTTTCTTT
TRBV4-1	TRBJ2-6	NA	NA	CASSLTGTANVLTF	TGCGCCAGCAGCCTCACAGGGACAGCCAACGTCCTGACTTTC
TRBV4-1	TRBJ2-5	NA	NA	CASSQERGEQYF	TGCGCCAGCAGCCAAGAAAGAGGGGAGCAGTACTTC
TRBV29-1	TRBJ1-1	TRBD1	NA	CSLSRQGSPEAFF	TGCAGCTTGAGCCGACAGGGGTCCCCTGAAGCTTTCTTT
TRBV7-8	TRBJ2-7	NA	once	CASTSGDLSYEQYF	TGTGCCAGCACCTCCGGGGACCTATCCTACGAGCAGTACTTC
TRBV7-9	TRBJ2-7	TRBD1	NA	CASSSLVRTGVYEQYF	TGTGCCAGCAGCTCATTAGTCCGGACAGGAGTCTACGAGCAGTACTTC
TRBV5-4	TRBJ2-7	NA	NA	CASSLAGPSYEQYF	TGTGCCAGCAGCTTGGCCGGACCTTCCTACGAGCAGTACTTC
TRBV27	TRBJ1-5	NA	NA	CASSLGRNQPQHF	TGTGCCAGCAGTTTGGGCCGTAATCAGCCCCAGCATTTT
TRBV19	TRBJ2-1	NA	NA	CASSIVPGAADEQFF	TGTGCCAGTAGTATAGTTCCCGGGGCCGCCGATGAGCAGTTCTTC
TRBV29-1	TRBJ1-2	NA	NA	CSVEEGFGYGYTF	TGCAGCGTTGAAGAGGGGTTTGGCTATGGCTACACCTTC
TRBV29-1	TRBJ1-2	NA	NA	CSVDSEGYTF	TGCAGCGTTGATTCGGAGGGCTACACCTTC
TRBV2	TRBJ1-5	TRBD1	NA	CASRRGQGDNQPQHF	TGTGCCAGCCGAAGAGGACAGGGGGACAATCAGCCCCAGCATTTT
TRBV2	TRBJ2-3	TRBD1	once	CASSSQGDWGTDTQYF	TGTGCCAGCAGTTCGCAGGGGGATTGGGGCACAGATACGCAGTATTTT
TRBV7-9	TRBJ2-1	NA	few	CASSLLGHRNEQFF	TGTGCCAGCAGCTTATTAGGACATAGGAATGAGCAGTTCTTC
TRBV2	TRBJ2-5	TRBD2	NA	CASSERLAVLQETQYF	TGTGCCAGCAGTGAACGGCTAGCGGTACTCCAAGAGACCCAGTACTTC
TRBV18	TRBJ2-1	NA	NA	CASSPVRNEQFF	TGTGCCAGCTCACCAGTCAGAAATGAGCAGTTCTTC
TRBV28	TRBJ2-5	TRBD2	few	CASSWTSGGWGQETQYF	TGTGCCAGCAGTTGGACTAGCGGGGGCTGGGGGCAAGAGACCCAGTACTTC
TRBV5-4	TRBJ1-2	TRBD1	once	CASSSQGSGYGYTF	TGTGCCAGCAGCTCACAGGGGTCAGGTTACGGCTACACCTTC
TRBV11-2	TRBJ2-7	NA	few	CASSLGTAGFSYEQYF	TGTGCCAGCAGCTTAGGTACGGCCGGATTCTCCTACGAGCAGTACTTC
TRBV19	TRBJ2-3	TRBD2	NA	CASSTGTMDADTQYF	TGTGCCAGTAGTACTGGGACTATGGATGCAGATACGCAGTATTTT
TRBV6-5	TRBJ1-5	NA	NA	CASSLSIGSNQPQHF	TGTGCCAGCAGCCTCTCTATCGGTAGCAATCAGCCCCAGCATTTT
TRBV9	TRBJ2-1	NA	few	CASSVAGGREQFF	TGTGCCAGCAGCGTAGCCGGGGGAAGGGAGCAGTTCTTC
TRBV18	TRBJ2-1	NA	NA	CASSPPLTNEQFF	TGTGCCAGCTCACCACCGCTCACCAATGAGCAGTTCTTC
TRBV6-1	TRBJ2-3	TRBD2	NA	CASSWTSGSLGTQYF	TGTGCCAGCAGTTGGACTAGCGGGAGTTTAGGTACGCAGTATTTT
TRBV7-9	TRBJ2-7	TRBD1	NA	CASSSSASGTVFREQYF	TGTGCCAGCAGTTCCTCCGCATCCGGGACAGTTTTCCGCGAGCAGTACTTC
TRBV6-1	TRBJ1-1	NA	few	CASSRSLLMNTEAFF	TGTGCCAGCAGTCGGTCCCTTCTCATGAACACTGAAGCTTTCTTT
TRBV4-2	TRBJ2-1	NA	NA	CASSLGATDEQFF	TGTGCCAGCAGCCTCGGGGCGACGGATGAGCAGTTCTTC
TRBV9	TRBJ2-1	NA	NA	CASSVDLGFDEQFF	TGTGCCAGCAGCGTAGATTTGGGATTCGATGAGCAGTTCTTC
TRBV4-1	TRBJ1-1	NA	NA	CASSQGRGNTEAFF	TGCGCCAGCAGCCAGGGGAGGGGGAACACTGAAGCTTTCTTT
TRBV5-6	TRBJ2-1	NA	NA	CASSWAQDEQFF	TGTGCCAGCAGCTGGGCCCAGGACGAGCAGTTCTTC
TRBV7-2	TRBJ2-3	TRBD2	once	CASSLPIAGLTDTQYF	TGTGCCAGCAGCTTGCCGATAGCGGGCCTCACAGATACGCAGTATTTT
TRBV6-4	TRBJ2-1	TRBD2	NA	CASSDPTSGYNEQFF	TGTGCCAGCAGTGACCCCACTAGCGGATACAATGAGCAGTTCTTC
TRBV28	TRBJ2-1	TRBD2	NA	CASSLLAEIYNEQFF	TGTGCCAGCAGTTTACTAGCGGAGATCTACAATGAGCAGTTCTTC